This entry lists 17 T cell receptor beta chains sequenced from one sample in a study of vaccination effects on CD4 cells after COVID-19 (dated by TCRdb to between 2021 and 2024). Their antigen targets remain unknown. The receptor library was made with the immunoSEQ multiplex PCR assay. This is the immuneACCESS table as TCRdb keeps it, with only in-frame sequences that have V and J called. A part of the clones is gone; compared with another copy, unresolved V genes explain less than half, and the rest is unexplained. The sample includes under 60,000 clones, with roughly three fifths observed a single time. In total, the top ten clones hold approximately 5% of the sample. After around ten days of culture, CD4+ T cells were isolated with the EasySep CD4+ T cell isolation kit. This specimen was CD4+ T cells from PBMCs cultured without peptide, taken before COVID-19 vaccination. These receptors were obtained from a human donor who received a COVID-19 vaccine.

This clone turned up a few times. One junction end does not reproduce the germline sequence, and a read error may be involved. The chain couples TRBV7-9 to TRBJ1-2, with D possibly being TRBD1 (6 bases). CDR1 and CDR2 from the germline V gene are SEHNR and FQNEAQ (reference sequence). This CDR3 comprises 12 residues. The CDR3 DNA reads TGTGCCAGCAGCTTGATATCCAGGGGCCACCCCTTC. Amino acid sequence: CASSLISRGHPF.

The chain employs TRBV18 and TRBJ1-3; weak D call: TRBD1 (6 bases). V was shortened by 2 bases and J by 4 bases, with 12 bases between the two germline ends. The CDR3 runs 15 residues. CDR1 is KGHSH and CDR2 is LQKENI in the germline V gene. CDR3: CASSPTGIGGNTIYF. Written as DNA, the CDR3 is TGTGCCAGCTCACCAACAGGGATAGGAGGAAACACCATATATTTT.

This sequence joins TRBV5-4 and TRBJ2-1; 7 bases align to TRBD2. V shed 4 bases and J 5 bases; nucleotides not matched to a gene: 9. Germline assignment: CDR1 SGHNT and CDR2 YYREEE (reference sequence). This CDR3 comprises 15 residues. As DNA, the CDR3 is TGTGCCAGCAGCCCCTGGACTAGAAGGGACAATGAGCAGTTCTTC. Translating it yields CASSPWTRRDNEQFF.

CDR3 DNA: TGTGCCAGAAGCTCGCTACAAATTACCTCTGGAAACACCATATATTTT. As protein: CARSSLQITSGNTIYF. This chain joins TRBV7-5 and TRBJ1-3. TRBV7-5 is termed a pseudogene. This CDR3 is built from 16 residues.

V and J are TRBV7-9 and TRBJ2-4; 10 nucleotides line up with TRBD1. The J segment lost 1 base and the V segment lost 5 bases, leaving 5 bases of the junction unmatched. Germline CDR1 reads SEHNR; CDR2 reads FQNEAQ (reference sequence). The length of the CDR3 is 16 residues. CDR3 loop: CASSPRQGAAKNIQYF. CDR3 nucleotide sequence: TGTGCCAGCAGCCCAAGACAGGGGGCTGCCAAAAACATTCAGTACTTC.

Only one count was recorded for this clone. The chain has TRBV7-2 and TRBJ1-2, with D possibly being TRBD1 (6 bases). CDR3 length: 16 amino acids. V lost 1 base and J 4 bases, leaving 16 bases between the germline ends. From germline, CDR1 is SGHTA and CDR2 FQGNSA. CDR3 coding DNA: TGTGCCAGCAGCTTAGTTCGGGGGCAGGGAAGCTATGGCTACACCTTC. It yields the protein CASSLVRGQGSYGYTF.

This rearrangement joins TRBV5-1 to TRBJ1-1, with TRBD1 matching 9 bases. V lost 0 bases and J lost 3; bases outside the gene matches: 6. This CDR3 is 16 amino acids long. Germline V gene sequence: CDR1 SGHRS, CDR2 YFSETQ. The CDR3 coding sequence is TGCGCCAGCAGCTTGGGAACGACAGGGGGGCACACTGAAGCTTTCTTT. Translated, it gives CASSLGTTGGHTEAFF.

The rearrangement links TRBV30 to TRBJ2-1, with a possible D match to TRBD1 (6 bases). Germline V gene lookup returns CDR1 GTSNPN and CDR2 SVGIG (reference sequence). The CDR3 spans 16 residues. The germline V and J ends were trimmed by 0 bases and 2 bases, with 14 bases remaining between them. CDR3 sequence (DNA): TGTGCCTGGAGTGTATACTGGGGACAACCCTACAATGAGCAGTTCTTC. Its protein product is CAWSVYWGQPYNEQFF.

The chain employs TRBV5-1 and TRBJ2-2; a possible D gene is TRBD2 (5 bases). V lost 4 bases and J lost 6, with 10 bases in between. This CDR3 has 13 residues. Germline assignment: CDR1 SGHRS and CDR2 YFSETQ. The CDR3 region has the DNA TGCGCCAGCAGCCTAAAAGCGGCCGGGGAGCTGTTTTTT. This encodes CASSLKAAGELFF. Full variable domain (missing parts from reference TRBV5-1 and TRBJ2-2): KAGVTQTPRYLIKTRGQQVTLSCSPISGHRSVSWYQQTPGQGLQFLFEYFSETQRNKGNFPGRFSGRQFSNSRSEMNVSTLELGDSALYLCASSLKAAGELFFGEGSRLTVL.

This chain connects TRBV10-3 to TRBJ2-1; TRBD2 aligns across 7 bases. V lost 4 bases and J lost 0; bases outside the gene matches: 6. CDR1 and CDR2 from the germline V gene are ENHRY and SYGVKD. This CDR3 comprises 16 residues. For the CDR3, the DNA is TGTGCCATCAGTGGGTTAGCGGGCCGCTCCTACAATGAGCAGTTCTTC. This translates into CAISGLAGRSYNEQFF.

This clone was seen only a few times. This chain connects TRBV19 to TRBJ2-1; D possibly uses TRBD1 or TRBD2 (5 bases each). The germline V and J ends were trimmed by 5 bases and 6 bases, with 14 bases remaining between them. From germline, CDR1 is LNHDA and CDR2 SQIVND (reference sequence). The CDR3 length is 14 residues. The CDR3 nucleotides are TGTGCCAGTAGTGGGGGTTGGGTCAGCAATGAGCAGTTCTTC. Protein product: CASSGGWVSNEQFF.

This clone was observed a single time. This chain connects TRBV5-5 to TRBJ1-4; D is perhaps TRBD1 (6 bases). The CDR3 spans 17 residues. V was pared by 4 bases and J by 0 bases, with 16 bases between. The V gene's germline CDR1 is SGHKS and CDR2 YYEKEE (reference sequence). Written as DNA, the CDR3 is TGTGCCAGCAGCGCCAGGGGCGGGGATGCAACTAATGAAAAACTGTTTTTT. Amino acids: CASSARGGDATNEKLFF.

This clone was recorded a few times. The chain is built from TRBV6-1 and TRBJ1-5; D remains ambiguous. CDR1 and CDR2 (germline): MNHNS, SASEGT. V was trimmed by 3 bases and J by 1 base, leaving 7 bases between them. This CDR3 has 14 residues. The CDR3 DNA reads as TGTGCCAGCAGTGATAAAACAAGCAATCAGCCCCAGCATTTT. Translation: CASSDKTSNQPQHF.

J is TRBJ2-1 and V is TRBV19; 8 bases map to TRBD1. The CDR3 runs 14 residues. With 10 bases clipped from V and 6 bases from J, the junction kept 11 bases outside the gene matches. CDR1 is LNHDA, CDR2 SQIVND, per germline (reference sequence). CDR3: CATAQDRVGNEQFF. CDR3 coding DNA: TGTGCCACCGCTCAGGACAGGGTTGGCAATGAGCAGTTCTTC. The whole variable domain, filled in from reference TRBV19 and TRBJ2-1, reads DGGITQSPKYLFRKEGQNVTLSCEQNLNHDAMYWYRQDPGQGLRLIYYSQIVNDFQKGDIAEGYSVSREKKESFPLTVTSAQKNPTAFYLCATAQDRVGNEQFFGPGTRLTVL.

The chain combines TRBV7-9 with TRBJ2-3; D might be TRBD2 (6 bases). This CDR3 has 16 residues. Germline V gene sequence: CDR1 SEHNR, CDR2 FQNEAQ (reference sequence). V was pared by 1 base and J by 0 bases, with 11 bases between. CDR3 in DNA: TGTGCCAGCAGCTTAGTGGGGGGACTTAGCACAGATACGCAGTATTTT. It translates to CASSLVGGLSTDTQYF.

The CDR3 DNA reads as TGTGCCAGCAGAGTGAACCGTGGCTACACCTTC. Translation gives CASRVNRGYTF. The chain employs TRBV5-6 and TRBJ1-2; D gene unclear. V was trimmed by 5 bases and J by 7 bases, leaving 9 bases between them. Per the germline V gene, CDR1 is SGHDT and CDR2 is YYEEEE. The length of the CDR3 is 11 residues.

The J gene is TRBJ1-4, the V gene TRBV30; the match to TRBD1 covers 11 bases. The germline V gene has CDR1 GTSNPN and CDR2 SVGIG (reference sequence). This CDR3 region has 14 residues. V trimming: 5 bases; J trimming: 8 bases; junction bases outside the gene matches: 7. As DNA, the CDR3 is TGTGCCTGGGTCGGACAGGGGGCGAGGGAAAAACTGTTTTTT. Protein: CAWVGQGAREKLFF.